Listed below are T cell receptor beta chains from one sample, sequenced in a study of blood T cells in healthy people across ages. TCRdb re-analysed the 5' RACE reads in MiXCR, keeping a single row per CDR3 protein. The repertoire includes roughly 500,000 distinct CDR3 sequences, approximately 25% of them detected once, and less than 9% sits in the top ten. The sample was also linked to a second study, of T cells of mothers and their children.

Sequencing was done on a sample of blood. The receptor set was obtained from a boy younger than 18 in good health. Both conserved end residues are part of each CDR3. A D gene is named only where the DNA matches it firmly. Expanded clones are given a class, and other clones once, few, many or no size at all.

d_gene	abundance	v_gene	j_gene	CDR3aa	CDR3nt
TRBD2	.	TRBV7-8	TRBJ2-1	CASSLGELAGGGEQFF	TGTGCCAGCAGCTTAGGCGAACTAGCGGGAGGAGGTGAGCAGTTCTTC
.	many	TRBV29-1	TRBJ1-1	CSVESWNTEAFF	TGCAGCGTTGAGAGTTGGAACACTGAAGCTTTCTTT
.	.	TRBV27	TRBJ2-7	CASSLRGPGASYEQYF	TGTGCCAGCAGTCTCAGGGGACCAGGGGCCTCCTACGAGCAGTACTTC
TRBD2	few	TRBV20-1	TRBJ2-1	CSAQKREYLYNEQFF	TGCAGTGCACAGAAGCGGGAGTATTTATACAATGAGCAGTTCTTC
.	many	TRBV15	TRBJ1-4	CATSRDGEYEKLFF	TGTGCCACCAGCAGAGATGGAGAGTATGAAAAACTGTTTTTT
.	.	TRBV5-6	TRBJ2-4	CASSFFGGVNIQYF	TGTGCCAGCAGCTTTTTCGGGGGAGTAAACATTCAGTACTTC
TRBD1	few	TRBV4-3	TRBJ2-2	CASSQGRQGANTGELFF	TGCGCCAGCAGCCAAGGTCGACAGGGGGCGAACACCGGGGAGCTGTTTTTT
TRBD2	.	TRBV2	TRBJ2-5	CASSEALRLAGETQYF	TGTGCCAGCAGTGAAGCGCTTCGACTAGCGGGAGAGACCCAGTACTTC
.	.	TRBV28	TRBJ2-1	CASRSDTGYYNEQFF	TGTGCCAGCAGATCGGATACAGGGTACTACAATGAGCAGTTCTTC
.	.	TRBV5-6	TRBJ2-1	CASSTAASYNEQFF	TGTGCCAGCAGCACGGCTGCCTCCTACAATGAGCAGTTCTTC
.	few	TRBV6-2/TRBV6-3	TRBJ2-5	CASSHHGSRETQYF	TGTGCCAGCAGCCACCATGGGTCGCGGGAGACCCAGTACTTC
.	.	TRBV20-1	TRBJ2-7	CSAPVPGLLPYEQYF	TGCAGTGCTCCTGTACCGGGACTCCTCCCCTACGAGCAGTACTTC
.	few	TRBV27	TRBJ2-6	CASSLIPSGANVLTF	TGTGCCAGCAGTCTGATCCCCTCTGGGGCCAACGTCCTGACTTTC
TRBD1	.	TRBV7-2	TRBJ2-1	CASSLEGGDYNEQFF	TGTGCCAGCAGCTTAGAAGGGGGCGACTACAATGAGCAGTTCTTC
TRBD1	few	TRBV7-2	TRBJ1-5	CASSRDRGLNQPQHF	TGTGCCAGCAGCCGAGACAGGGGGCTGAATCAGCCCCAGCATTTT
.	few	TRBV4-3	TRBJ2-1	CASSQDRGSVIRNEQFF	TGCGCCAGCAGCCAAGATAGAGGGTCCGTCATTAGAAATGAGCAGTTCTTC
.	few	TRBV5-1	TRBJ1-4	CASSLGSRAPNEKLFF	TGCGCCAGCAGCTTAGGCAGTCGGGCACCTAATGAAAAACTGTTTTTT
.	.	TRBV18	TRBJ1-1	CASSPYRDTEAFF	TGTGCCAGCTCACCATACCGGGACACTGAAGCTTTCTTT
TRBD2	many	TRBV7-9	TRBJ2-5	CASSLTGTTQETQYF	TGTGCCAGCAGCTTAACCGGGACTACCCAAGAGACCCAGTACTTC
.	once	TRBV9	TRBJ2-7	CASSVEGGTYEQYF	TGTGCCAGCAGCGTAGAAGGGGGAACCTACGAGCAGTACTTC
.	.	TRBV11-2	TRBJ2-3	CASSLVNVQRTDTQYF	TGTGCCAGCAGCTTAGTCAATGTACAGCGCACAGATACGCAGTATTTT
TRBD1	few	TRBV28	TRBJ1-2	CASSEGTEGYGYTF	TGTGCCAGCAGCGAGGGGACAGAGGGCTATGGCTACACCTTC
TRBD1	many	TRBV4-3	TRBJ2-6	CASSLGTVSGANVLTF	TGCGCCAGCAGCCTGGGGACAGTCTCTGGGGCCAACGTCCTGACTTTC
TRBD1	.	TRBV7-9	TRBJ2-7	CASSDRDRTPNEQYF	TGTGCCAGCAGCGACCGGGACAGGACACCCAACGAGCAGTACTTC
.	once	TRBV20-1	TRBJ2-5	CSARGVQETQYF	TGCAGTGCTAGAGGCGTCCAAGAGACCCAGTACTTC
TRBD1	.	TRBV12-5	TRBJ2-3	CASGDRVADTQYF	TGTGCTAGTGGTGACAGGGTCGCAGATACGCAGTATTTT
TRBD2	.	TRBV12-5	TRBJ2-1	CASGFTTSGSSYNEQFF	TGTGCTAGTGGTTTCACGACTAGCGGGAGTTCCTACAATGAGCAGTTCTTC
TRBD2	.	TRBV29-1	TRBJ2-5	CSVLAGGETQYF	TGCAGCGTTCTTGCGGGAGGAGAGACCCAGTACTTC
TRBD2	.	TRBV15	TRBJ2-3	CATSRDRAGGPSADTQYF	TGTGCCACCAGCAGAGATCGAGCGGGAGGGCCTAGCGCAGATACGCAGTATTTT
.	.	TRBV5-1	TRBJ1-1	CASSVRARRENTGAFF	TGCGCCAGCAGCGTAAGGGCAAGGCGGGAGAACACTGGAGCTTTCTTT
.	.	TRBV30	TRBJ2-7	CAGTYRGPYEQYF	TGTGCCGGGACTTACAGGGGCCCCTACGAGCAGTACTTC
TRBD1	.	TRBV28	TRBJ2-3	CASSLRDRDRDTDTQYF	TGTGCCAGCAGTCTACGGGACCGGGACAGGGACACAGATACGCAGTATTTT
.	.	TRBV20-1	TRBJ2-7	CSASRRVGYEQYF	TGCAGTGCTAGTCGCAGGGTTGGCTACGAGCAGTACTTC
TRBD1	few	TRBV7-9	TRBJ2-7	CASSRDRGTYEQYF	TGTGCCAGCAGCAGGGACAGGGGAACCTACGAGCAGTACTTC
TRBD1	once	TRBV7-2	TRBJ2-1	CASSLVDRAGYNEQFF	TGTGCCAGCAGCTTAGTGGACAGGGCGGGATACAATGAGCAGTTCTTC